A single sample gave rise to the 25 T cell receptor beta chains below, sequenced in a study of blood T cell repertoires in COVID-19. Profiled with immunoSEQ multiplex PCR; TCRdb holds only in-frame clones, not every one. The sample lists tens of thousands of clones, over 75% occurring once. Sequenced sample: peripheral blood. These TCRs come from a woman aged 55-70 years with COVID-19, enrolled during active disease.

V gene TRBV5-1 combines with J gene TRBJ2-2; 12 bases are a match to TRBD1. Trimming removed 2 bases from V and 6 bases from J; junction bases left unmatched: 5. The CDR3 spans 16 residues. Germline V lookup: CDR1 SGHRS, CDR2 YFSETQ. In nucleotides, the CDR3 is TGCGCCAGCAGCTTTTTGGGACAGGGGGCAGCCGGGGAGCTGTTTTTT. As protein: CASSFLGQGAAGELFF.

This clone was observed once. The CDR3: CASSSHRFGVNTEAFF. CDR3 sequence (DNA): TGTGCCAGCAGTTCACACCGATTCGGGGTGAACACTGAAGCTTTCTTT. The J gene is TRBJ1-1, the V gene TRBV6-5, with D uncertain. There are 16 residues in the CDR3. V was pared by 4 bases and J by 0 bases, with 15 bases between. Germline V lookup: CDR1 MNHEY, CDR2 SVGAGI.

The V and J genes are TRBV18 and TRBJ2-2; 7 bases agree with TRBD1. The V gene end was trimmed by 3 bases and the J gene end by 1 base; junction bases not matched to a gene: 5. Per the germline V gene, CDR1 is KGHSH and CDR2 is LQKENI. The length of the CDR3 is 16 residues. CDR3 bases: TGTGCCAGCTCACCCACGGGGACAGAGAACACCGGGGAGCTGTTTTTT. Encoded protein: CASSPTGTENTGELFF.

The rearrangement uses TRBV5-6 and TRBJ2-2; 8 bases match TRBD1. This CDR3 comprises 16 residues. CDR1 is SGHDT and CDR2 is YYEEEE in the germline V gene. With V trimmed by 0 bases and J by 4 bases, 5 bases remained unmatched. CDR3 loop: CASSLGGQGGTGELFF. The CDR3, as DNA: TGTGCCAGCAGCTTGGGCGGACAGGGAGGCACCGGGGAGCTGTTTTTT.

Written as DNA, the CDR3 is TGTGCCAGCAGTTATGGGCCCCCGGGCAATCAGCCCCAGCATTTT. It specifies CASSYGPPGNQPQHF. The chain uses TRBV6-2 or TRBV6-3 and TRBJ1-5, with D uncertain. Trimming took 3 bases from V and 2 from J, leaving 11 bases between them. Germline assignment: CDR1 MNHEY and CDR2 SVGEGT. The CDR3 loop spans 15 amino acids.

The chain couples TRBV24-1 to TRBJ1-4; 7 bases match TRBD1. The CDR3 is made up of 15 amino acids. Trimming removed 3 bases from V and 7 bases from J; junction bases left unmatched: 7. Germline values: CDR1 KGHDR, CDR2 SFDVKD. CDR3 region: CATSDPQGWGEKLFF. Written as DNA, the CDR3 is TGTGCCACCAGTGATCCACAGGGGTGGGGTGAAAAACTGTTTTTT.

The rearrangement links TRBV6-5 to TRBJ1-3, with D unresolved. This CDR3 comprises 16 residues. CDR1 and CDR2 from the germline V gene are MNHEY and SVGAGI. Trimming removed 0 bases from V and 3 bases from J, with 12 bases in between. The CDR3 region is CASSYSRRHGGNTIYF. Here the CDR3 DNA reads TGTGCCAGCAGTTACTCGAGGAGGCATGGTGGAAACACCATATATTTT.

The gene calls are TRBV11-3 and TRBJ2-1, with D possibly matching TRBD1 (6 bases). V was pared by 2 bases and J by 7 bases, with 12 bases between. The CDR3 has 14 residues. The germline V gene has CDR1 SGHNT and CDR2 YENEEA. CDR3 nucleotides: TGTGCCAGCAGCTTAATGGGGGCTGGAAATGAGCAGTTCTTC. Its translation is CASSLMGAGNEQFF.

This chain joins TRBV4-1 and TRBJ2-5, with TRBD1 matching 7 bases. Trimming cost V 0 bases and J 1 base; bases outside gene matches: 2. This CDR3 is 15 amino acids long. Germline CDR1 is MGHRA and CDR2 is YSYEKL. CDR3: CASSQDWDSQETQYF. The CDR3 bases are TGCGCCAGCAGCCAAGACTGGGACAGCCAAGAGACCCAGTACTTC.

The chain couples TRBV29-1 to TRBJ2-5, with D tentatively TRBD2 (5 bases). Germline-derived CDR1 and CDR2 are SQVTM and ANQGSEA. This CDR3 contains 13 residues. Trimming pared 7 bases from V and 3 bases from J, leaving 15 bases between. CDR3 in DNA: TGCAGCGGGGGAGCGGACCCCAAAGAGACCCAGTACTTC. Translating gives CSGGADPKETQYF. Together with reference TRBV29-1 and TRBJ2-5, the CDR3 gives the full variable domain: SAVISQKPSRDICQRGTSLTIQCQVDSQVTMMFWYRQQPGQSLTLIATANQGSEATYESGFVIDKFPISRPNLTFSTLTVSNMSPEDSSIYLCSGGADPKETQYFGPGTRLLVL.

J is TRBJ2-5 and V is TRBV4-1; D is unresolved. Germline V gene sequence: CDR1 MGHRA, CDR2 YSYEKL. Trimming removed 4 bases at V and 5 bases at J, with 11 bases between. This CDR3 is 13 amino acids long. CDR3 bases: TGCGCCAGCAGCCGGATGACTGGGGAGACCCAGTACTTC. Protein product: CASSRMTGETQYF.

This clone was seen just once. V and J are TRBV5-1 and TRBJ1-3; D may be TRBD1 (6 bases). Trimming removed 4 bases at V and 4 bases at J, with 15 bases between. The CDR3 consists of 15 residues. Germline CDR1 SGHRS, CDR2 YFSETQ. The CDR3 DNA follows: TGCGCCAGCAGCCCCAGGACAGACGGGGGAAACACCATATATTTT. Amino acids: CASSPRTDGGNTIYF. The complete variable domain, with remaining parts taken from reference TRBV5-1 and TRBJ1-3, reads KAGVTQTPRYLIKTRGQQVTLSCSPISGHRSVSWYQQTPGQGLQFLFEYFSETQRNKGNFPGRFSGRQFSNSRSEMNVSTLELGDSALYLCASSPRTDGGNTIYFGEGSWLTVV.

This clone showed up just a few times. The chain links TRBV7-9 to TRBJ2-5, with 12 bases aligning to TRBD1. The CDR3 runs 15 residues. CDR1 is SEHNR, CDR2 FQNEAQ, per germline (reference sequence). V shed 5 bases, J shed 4 bases, and the junction held 5 bases outside the gene matches. The DNA of the CDR3 is TGTGCCAGCAGCCCCCCGGGACAGGGGGCAGAGACCCAGTACTTC. Protein product: CASSPPGQGAETQYF.

The chain uses TRBV19 and TRBJ2-5; 7 nucleotides align to TRBD1. V lost 6 bases and J lost 11; bases outside the gene matches: 12. Germline CDR1 reads LNHDA; CDR2 reads SQIVND (reference sequence). The CDR3 has 13 amino acids. CDR3 sequence (DNA): TGTGCCAGTAGGCTAGACCGACAGGGAATTCAGTACTTC. Translated, it gives CASRLDRQGIQYF.

The rearrangement uses TRBV5-1 and TRBJ2-5; TRBD2 matches at 9 bases. This CDR3 has 15 residues. The trim removed 2 bases at V and 4 bases at J, leaving 6 bases unmatched. The V gene's germline CDR1 is SGHRS and CDR2 YFSETQ. The CDR3 DNA sequence: TGCGCCAGCAGCTTCTTCGGGACTAGCCGAGAGACCCAGTACTTC. Amino acids: CASSFFGTSRETQYF.

The gene calls are TRBV7-9 and TRBJ1-2; D is undetermined. CDR1 and CDR2 from the germline V gene are SEHNR and FQNEAQ (reference sequence). V lost 5 bases and J lost 7, with 11 bases in between. The CDR3 totals 12 residues. CDR3: CASSVIVGGYTF. CDR3 sequence (DNA): TGTGCCAGCAGCGTCATCGTCGGTGGCTACACCTTC.

This rearrangement joins TRBV5-6 to TRBJ1-2; D possibly corresponds to TRBD1 (5 bases). Deletions cut 0 bases from V and 6 bases from J, with 9 bases between. This CDR3 is 13 amino acids long. Germline V CDR1 and CDR2: SGHDT, YYEEEE. The CDR3: CASSLGSGNGYTF. The CDR3 DNA reads as TGTGCCAGCAGCTTGGGCTCAGGGAATGGCTACACCTTC.

The genes are TRBV4-1 and TRBJ2-1; 11 positions match TRBD2. The CDR3 sequence is 17 residues long. Unmatched junction bases numbered 4, after V lost 1 base and J lost 2 bases. The V gene's germline CDR1 is MGHRA and CDR2 YSYEKL. DNA for the CDR3: TGCGCCAGCAGCCAAGCACCGGGACTAGCGGCCTACAATGAGCAGTTCTTC. This gives the protein CASSQAPGLAAYNEQFF.

In nucleotides, the CDR3 is TGTGCCAGCAGCCTCCGACTAGGGGCCACAGATACGCAGTATTTT. This codes for CASSLRLGATDTQYF. The rearrangement uses TRBV7-9 and TRBJ2-3; D might be TRBD2 (6 bases). This CDR3 region has 15 residues. Germline-derived CDR1 and CDR2 are SEHNR and FQNEAQ (reference sequence). The V end was cut by 5 bases, the J end by 2 bases, with 14 bases between.

In its sample, this clone was seen once. This chain uses TRBV10-2 with TRBJ2-1; possibly TRBD1 for D (7 bases). V shed 8 bases and J shed 9 bases, with 17 bases lying between them. CDR1 WSHSY and CDR2 SAAADI come from the germline V gene. The CDR3 consists of 13 residues. CDR3 bases: TGCGCCAGCCGGGGGCAGGGGGTCGGTGAGCAGTTCTTC. Protein sequence: CASRGQGVGEQFF.

The J gene is TRBJ1-6, the V gene TRBV6-4, with D possibly being TRBD1 (6 bases). Germline-derived CDR1 and CDR2 are MRHNA and SNTAGT. V shed 6 bases and J shed 8 bases, with 14 bases lying between them. The length of the CDR3 is 14 residues. CDR3 DNA: TGTGCCAGCAGGCACAGGGAGATAGATTCACCCCTCCACTTT. Amino acids: CASRHREIDSPLHF.

V and J are TRBV30 and TRBJ1-1, with D perhaps TRBD1 (6 bases). V shed 0 bases and J shed 6 bases, with 14 bases lying between them. This CDR3 contains 14 residues. Germline values: CDR1 GTSNPN, CDR2 SVGIG (reference sequence). CDR3 sequence: CAWSVRGGNPEAFF. CDR3 bases: TGTGCCTGGAGTGTTAGGGGGGGAAACCCTGAAGCTTTCTTT. The full variable domain, in which reference TRBV30 and TRBJ1-1 provide the parts outside the CDR3, is SQTIHQWPATLVQPVGSPLSLECTVEGTSNPNLYWYRQAAGRGLQLLFYSVGIGQISSEVPQNLSASRPQDRQFILSSKKLLLSDSGFYLCAWSVRGGNPEAFFGQGTRLTVV.

The genes are TRBV6-5 and TRBJ1-2, with D possibly TRBD1 on 6 matching bases. The V end lost 6 bases, the J end lost 6 bases, and 11 bases lay between the germline ends. From germline, CDR1 is MNHEY and CDR2 SVGAGI. This CDR3 has 12 residues. CDR3 in DNA: TGTGCCAGCAGCCGAAGACAGGATGGCTACACCTTC. Residues: CASSRRQDGYTF.

CDR3 amino acids: CASSLSPTSWNEQFF. The CDR3 DNA follows: TGTGCCAGCAGTTTATCCCCGACTAGCTGGAATGAGCAGTTCTTC. The chain uses TRBV27 and TRBJ2-1, with TRBD2 matching over 7 bases. The V and J ends lost 0 bases and 7 bases, in that order; junction bases with no gene match: 6. Germline values: CDR1 MNHEY, CDR2 SMNVEV (reference sequence). This CDR3 spans 15 amino acids.

The chain recombines TRBV21-1 with TRBJ2-7; TRBD2 reflects the table's D call only, with no check against the DNA. TRBV21-1 is annotated as a pseudogene. The length of the CDR3 is 17 residues. CDR3 sequence (DNA): TGTGCCAGCAGCAAGCGGGACTTGCTACAACCATCCTACGAGCAGTACTTC. Its protein is CASSKRDLLQPSYEQYF.